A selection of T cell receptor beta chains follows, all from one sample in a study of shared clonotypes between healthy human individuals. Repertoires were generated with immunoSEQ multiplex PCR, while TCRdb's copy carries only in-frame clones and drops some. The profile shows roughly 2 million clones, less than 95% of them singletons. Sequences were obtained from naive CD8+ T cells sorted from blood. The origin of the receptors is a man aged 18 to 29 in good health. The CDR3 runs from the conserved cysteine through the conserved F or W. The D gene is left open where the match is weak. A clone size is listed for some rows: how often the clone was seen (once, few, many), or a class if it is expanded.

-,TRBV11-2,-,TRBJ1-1,TGTGCCAGCAGCTTAATTGTCGGGGAGAACACTGAAGCTTTCTTT,CASSLIVGENTEAFF
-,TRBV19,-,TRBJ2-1,TGTGCCAGTAGTATGCAGGGGGGCGCAAGCAATGAGCAGTTCTTC,CASSMQGGASNEQFF
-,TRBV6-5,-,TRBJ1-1,TGTGCCAGCAGTTACTCTGGCAGGCTTGAAGCTTTCTTT,CASSYSGRLEAFF
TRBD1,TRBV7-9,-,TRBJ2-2,TGTGCCAGCAGCTCTCCCGGGACAGGGAACACCGGGGAGCTGTTTTTT,CASSSPGTGNTGELFF
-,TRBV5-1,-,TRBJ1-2,TGCGCCAGCAGCTTGGAGCCGGCCCCTAACTATGGCTACACCTTC,CASSLEPAPNYGYTF
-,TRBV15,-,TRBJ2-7,TGTGCCACCAGCAGAGAAATGTTTGGGACGATACACGAGCAGTACTTC,CATSREMFGTIHEQYF
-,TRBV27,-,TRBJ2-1,TGTGCCAGCAGCAACAGGGATCCGTACAATGAGCAGTTCTTC,CASSNRDPYNEQFF
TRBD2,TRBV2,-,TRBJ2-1,TGTGCCAGCAGAGCTAGCGGACTAAATGAGCAGTTCTTC,CASRASGLNEQFF
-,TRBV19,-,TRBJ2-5,TGTGCCAGGGGGGGACAAGAAGAGACCCAGTACTTC,CARGGQEETQYF
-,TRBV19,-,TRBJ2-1,TGTGCCAGTAGTATGTCGGACTACAATGAGCAGTTCTTC,CASSMSDYNEQFF
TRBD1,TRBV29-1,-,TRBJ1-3,TGCAGCGTTGAGAGGACAGGGGGCACTGGAAACACCATATATTTT,CSVERTGGTGNTIYF
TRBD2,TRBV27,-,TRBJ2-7,TGTGCCAGCAGTTTAGGAGCGGGGGTTTCCTACGAGCAGTACTTC,CASSLGAGVSYEQYF
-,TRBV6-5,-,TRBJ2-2,TGTGCCAGCAGTTACGGCGCACTAACCGGGGAGCTGTTTTTT,CASSYGALTGELFF
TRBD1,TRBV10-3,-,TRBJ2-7,TGTGCCATCAGTGAGCCCGGGACAGGGGACATAACCCTCATCGGGGGAGAGCAGTACTTC,CAISEPGTGDITLIGGEQYF
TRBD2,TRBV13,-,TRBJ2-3,TGTGCCAGCAGCCCCCGGTCTAGCGGGAGGTTGAGCACAGATACGCAGTATTTT,CASSPRSSGRLSTDTQYF
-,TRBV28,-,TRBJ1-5,TGTGCCAGCAGCCCCGACATAACCTATAGCAATCAGCCCCAGCATTTT,CASSPDITYSNQPQHF
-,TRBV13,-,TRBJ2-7,TGTGCCAGCAGCCAGACAGGCGGGGGCTCCTACGAGCAGTACTTC,CASSQTGGGSYEQYF
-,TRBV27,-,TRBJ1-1,TGTGCCAGCAGTTTCACAGGGTCGGAAGCTTTCTTT,CASSFTGSEAFF
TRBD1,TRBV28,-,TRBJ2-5,TGTGCCAGCAGTCCGGGACAGGCCCTCCGAGAGACCCAGTACTTC,CASSPGQALRETQYF
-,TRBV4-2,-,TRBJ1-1,TGTGCCAGCAGCCAAATCAGTCCCTTTGAAGCTTTCTTT,CASSQISPFEAFF
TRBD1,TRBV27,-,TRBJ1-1,TGTGCCAGCAGTGGAACAGGGGCCTCTGAAGCTTTCTTT,CASSGTGASEAFF
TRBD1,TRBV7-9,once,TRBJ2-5,TGTGCCAGCAGCGATATGACAGGGGACCCCCAAGAGACCCAGTACTTC,CASSDMTGDPQETQYF
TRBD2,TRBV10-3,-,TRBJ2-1,TGTGCCATCAGTGAGTCTGGAGCTAGCGGGGACAACAATGAGCAGTTCTTC,CAISESGASGDNNEQFF
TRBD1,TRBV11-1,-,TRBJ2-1,TGTGCCAGCAGCCTACAGGGGCGGCACAATGAGCAGTTCTTC,CASSLQGRHNEQFF
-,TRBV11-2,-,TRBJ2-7,TGTGCCAGCAGCCCTGGAGACTACGAGCAGTACTTC,CASSPGDYEQYF
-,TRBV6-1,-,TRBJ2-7,TGTGCCAGCAGTGAAGTGGGGAACGAGCAGTACTTC,CASSEVGNEQYF
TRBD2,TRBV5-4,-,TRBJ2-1,TGTGCCAGCAGCTTGTGGGGCGGGAGGATCGATGAGCAGTTCTTC,CASSLWGGRIDEQFF